This TCR beta chain emerged from a study of T cell changes during pregnancy in multiple sclerosis. The junction had 6 bases not matched to a gene; V was cut back by 9 bases and J by 4 bases. The CDR3 has 12 amino acids. The germline V gene has CDR1 ENHRY and CDR2 SYGVKD. TCRdb's copy holds only in-frame clones and misses some; the assay was immunoSEQ multiplex PCR. The data hold approximately 50,000 clones, with 92% observed a single time. The sample here was CD4+ T cells from peripheral blood mononuclear cells, taken in the third trimester of pregnancy. The rearrangement uses TRBV10-3 and TRBJ2-7; TRBD2 matches 7 bases. This clonotype originated in a female donor with multiple sclerosis, enrolled in a pregnancy study. As DNA, the CDR3 is TGTGCCATTAAGGGAGGGGAATACGAGCAGTACTTC. Residues: CAIKGGEYEQYF.